One and the same sample provided the 16 T cell receptor beta chains below, sequenced in a study of shared clonotypes between healthy human individuals. Naive CD8 cells comprised CD45RO-negative, CCR7-positively selected cells, excluding terminally differentiated effector memory CD45RA+ cells. Assay: immunoSEQ multiplex PCR; the TCRdb copy retains only in-frame clones and omits some. Here the sample spans some 2,000,000 clones, approximately 94% being singletons. The sample consisted of naive CD8+ T cells sorted from blood. Source of these receptors: a man younger than 35 in good health.

The chain joins TRBV7-9 to TRBJ1-1; D uncertain. V shed 6 bases and J shed 0 bases, with 14 bases lying between them. The CDR3 extends over 15 amino acids. Per germline, CDR1 SEHNR and CDR2 FQNEAQ (reference sequence). The CDR3 DNA follows: TGTGCCAGCAGTTCAACTTTAGTTGTGAACACTGAAGCTTTCTTT. This sequence encodes CASSSTLVVNTEAFF.

J is TRBJ2-1 and V is TRBV5-6; 11 bases are a match to TRBD2. The junction had 4 bases not matched to a gene; V was cut back by 0 bases and J by 8 bases. This CDR3 has 15 amino acids. Germline V lookup: CDR1 SGHDT, CDR2 YYEEEE. CDR3 bases: TGTGCCAGCAGCTTGGCCCTAGCGGGGGGAGATGAGCAGTTCTTC. Translation gives CASSLALAGGDEQFF.

To note about this clone: Additional DNA sequences in this sample encode the identical CDR3. The rearrangement joins TRBV7-9 to TRBJ2-7, with a weak D call TRBD2 (5 bases). The germline gives CDR1 SEHNR, CDR2 FQNEAQ (reference sequence). V was shortened by 8 bases and J by 3 bases, with 11 bases between the two germline ends. The CDR3 loop spans 12 amino acids. The CDR3, as DNA: TGTGCCAGCGGCCTTGGGAGCTACGAGCAGTACTTC. This translates into CASGLGSYEQYF.

The J gene is TRBJ1-5, the V gene TRBV9; 8 nucleotides match TRBD1. This CDR3 spans 14 amino acids. J lost 5 bases, V lost 4 bases, and 5 bases had no gene match. Germline CDR1 SGDLS, CDR2 YYNGEE. CDR3 DNA sequence: TGTGCCAGCAGCCCAGGACAGGGAGATCAGCCCCAGCATTTT. Translating gives CASSPGQGDQPQHF.

This clone has only one observation. The chain recombines TRBV20-1 with TRBJ1-1; a weak D match, TRBD1 (6 bases). The germline V and J ends were trimmed by 2 bases and 6 bases, with 7 bases remaining between them. CDR1 and CDR2 (germline): DFQATT, SNEGSKA (reference sequence). There are 11 residues in the CDR3. Written as DNA, the CDR3 is TGCAGTGCTAGAAAGGGGGCTGAAGCTTTCTTT. It is translated as CSARKGAEAFF.

The chain joins TRBV14 to TRBJ2-7; TRBD1 might be the D (5 bases). The germline V gene has CDR1 SGHDN and CDR2 FVKESK. This CDR3 is built from 14 residues. Trimming removed 3 bases at V and 2 bases at J, with 11 bases between. The CDR3 sequence is CASSHWGQAYEQYF. DNA of the CDR3: TGTGCCAGCAGCCATTGGGGCCAGGCCTACGAGCAGTACTTC. Drawing the rest from reference TRBV14 and TRBJ2-7, the complete variable domain is EAGVTQFPSHSVIEKGQTVTLRCDPISGHDNLYWYRRVMGKEIKFLLHFVKESKQDESGMPNNRFLAERTGGTYSTLKVQPAELEDSGVYFCASSHWGQAYEQYFGPGTRLTVT.

This chain joins TRBV7-8 and TRBJ2-3, with 7 bases that match TRBD2. The CDR3 loop spans 17 amino acids. J lost 5 bases, V lost 2 bases, and 13 bases had no gene match. Germline loops: CDR1 SGHVS, CDR2 FQNEAQ. The CDR3 DNA sequence: TGTGCCAGCAGCTTACTCCCCGCAGCGGGGCAGGGAGATACGCAGTATTTT. It translates to CASSLLPAAGQGDTQYF.

This chain uses TRBV9 with TRBJ1-6; weak D call: TRBD1 (6 bases). Deletions cut 4 bases from V and 8 bases from J, with 13 bases between. Looked up from germline, CDR1 is SGDLS and CDR2 is YYNGEE. The CDR3 is 14 amino acids. In DNA form, the CDR3 reads TGTGCCAGCAGCTTCACAGGGTCGGATTCACCCCTCCACTTT. This sequence encodes CASSFTGSDSPLHF.

The CDR3 here is CASSLRTGNYEQYF. CDR3 DNA sequence: TGCGCCAGCAGCTTGAGGACAGGAAACTACGAGCAGTACTTC. The chain combines TRBV4-1 with TRBJ2-7; TRBD1 agrees at 7 bases. Germline V gene lookup returns CDR1 MGHRA and CDR2 YSYEKL. V was clipped by 5 bases and J by 3 bases; unmatched bases: 7. The length of the CDR3 is 14 residues.

The genes are TRBV23-1 and TRBJ2-7, with 7 bases matching TRBD1. TRBV23-1 qualifies as an ORF whose function is uncertain. The CDR3 spans 10 residues. V was pared by 8 bases and J by 7 bases, with 2 bases of the junction left unmatched. CDR3 coding DNA: TGCGCCAGCCCCAGGGGGGAGCAGTACTTC. It codes for CASPRGEQYF.

V usage is TRBV28 and J usage is TRBJ2-5; 11 nucleotides match TRBD1. The CDR3 has 14 residues. The junction had 2 bases not matched to a gene; V was cut back by 6 bases and J by 2 bases. Germline CDR1 is MDHEN and CDR2 is SYDVKM. CDR3 loop: CASRGTGGQETQYF. The CDR3 DNA reads TGTGCCAGCAGGGGGACAGGGGGACAAGAGACCCAGTACTTC.

The chain has TRBV7-2 and TRBJ2-7; 9 bases align to TRBD2. This CDR3 has 17 amino acids. The V and J ends lost 0 bases and 4 bases, in that order; junction bases with no gene match: 10. Germline V gene sequence: CDR1 SGHTA, CDR2 FQGNSA. The CDR3 sequence: CASSLARLAGAFYEQYF. In nucleotides, the CDR3 is TGTGCCAGCAGCTTAGCCAGATTAGCGGGAGCTTTTTACGAGCAGTACTTC.

On this clone: The same CDR3 is also encoded by other DNA sequences in this sample. The rearrangement uses TRBV13 and TRBJ1-1; D unresolved. Germline V CDR1 and CDR2: PRHDT, FYEKMQ (reference sequence). The CDR3 is 12 residues long. V was shortened by 2 bases and J by 3 bases, with 4 bases between the two germline ends. Here the CDR3 DNA reads TGTGCCAGCAGCTTACTGGACACTGAAGCTTTCTTT. Translation: CASSLLDTEAFF.

As regards this clone: Other DNA variants within this sample encode the same CDR3. The V call is TRBV27, the J call TRBJ1-5; the D gene is possibly TRBD1 (6 bases). The CDR3 covers 14 residues. Per the germline V gene, CDR1 is MNHEY and CDR2 is SMNVEV (reference sequence). Trimming stripped 2 bases from V and 6 bases from J, with 11 bases between. The CDR3 sequence: CASSLGQGIQPQHF. Here the CDR3 DNA reads TGTGCCAGCAGTTTAGGGCAGGGGATTCAGCCCCAGCATTTT.

This chain joins TRBV6-1 and TRBJ2-3; 9 bases agree with TRBD1. With V trimmed by 7 bases and J by 3 bases, 8 bases remained unmatched. This CDR3 has 15 residues. Germline assignment: CDR1 MNHNS and CDR2 SASEGT. CDR3: CASTGQGSGTDTQYF. Here the CDR3 DNA reads TGTGCCAGCACCGGACAGGGGTCGGGAACAGATACGCAGTATTTT.

This chain joins TRBV7-9 and TRBJ2-1; 7 nucleotides agree with TRBD2. Germline CDR1 and CDR2: SEHNR and FQNEAQ (reference sequence). There are 17 residues in the CDR3. V lost 0 bases, J lost 4 bases, and 9 bases stayed unmatched. DNA of the CDR3: TGTGCCAGCAGCTTAGCGGAGGGCGGGGAGGGGTACAATGAGCAGTTCTTC. Its protein product is CASSLAEGGEGYNEQFF.